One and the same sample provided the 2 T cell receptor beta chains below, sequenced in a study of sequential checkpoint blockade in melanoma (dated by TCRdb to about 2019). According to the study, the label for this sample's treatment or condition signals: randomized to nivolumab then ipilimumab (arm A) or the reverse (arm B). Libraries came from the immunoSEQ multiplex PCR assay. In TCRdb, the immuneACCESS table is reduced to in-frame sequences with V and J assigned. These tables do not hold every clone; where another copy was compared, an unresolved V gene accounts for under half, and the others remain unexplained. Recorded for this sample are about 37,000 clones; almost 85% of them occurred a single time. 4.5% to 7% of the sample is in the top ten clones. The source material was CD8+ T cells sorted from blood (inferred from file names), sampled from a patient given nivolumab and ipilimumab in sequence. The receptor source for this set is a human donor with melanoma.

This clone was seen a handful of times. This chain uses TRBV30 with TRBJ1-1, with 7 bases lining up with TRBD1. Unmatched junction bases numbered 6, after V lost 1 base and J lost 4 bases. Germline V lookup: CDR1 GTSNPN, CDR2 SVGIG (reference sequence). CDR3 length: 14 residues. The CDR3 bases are TGTGCCTGGAGTGGAAGGGGGCGCGCCACTGAAGCTTTCTTT. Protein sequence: CAWSGRGRATEAFF.

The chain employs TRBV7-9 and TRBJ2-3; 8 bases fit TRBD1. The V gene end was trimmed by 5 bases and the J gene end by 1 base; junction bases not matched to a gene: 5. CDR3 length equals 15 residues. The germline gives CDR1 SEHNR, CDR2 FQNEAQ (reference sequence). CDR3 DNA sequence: TGTGCCAGCAGCCGTACAGGGGGAGGCACAGATACGCAGTATTTT. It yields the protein CASSRTGGGTDTQYF.